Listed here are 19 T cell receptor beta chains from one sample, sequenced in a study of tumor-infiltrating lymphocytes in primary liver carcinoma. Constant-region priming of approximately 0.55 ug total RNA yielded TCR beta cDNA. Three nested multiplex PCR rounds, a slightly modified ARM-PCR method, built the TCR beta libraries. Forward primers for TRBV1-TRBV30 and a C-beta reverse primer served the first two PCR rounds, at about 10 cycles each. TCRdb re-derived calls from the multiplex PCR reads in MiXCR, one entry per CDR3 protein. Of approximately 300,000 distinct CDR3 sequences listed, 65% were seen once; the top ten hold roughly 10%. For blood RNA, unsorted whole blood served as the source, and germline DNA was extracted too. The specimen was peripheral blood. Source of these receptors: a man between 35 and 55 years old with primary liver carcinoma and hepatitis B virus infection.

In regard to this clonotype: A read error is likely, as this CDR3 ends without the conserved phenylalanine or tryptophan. This chain's CDR3 is CASSLTTGKLFY. CDR3 sequence (DNA): TGTGCCAGCAGTTTAACCACCGGGAAGCTGTTTTAT. The chain recombines TRBV11-3 with TRBJ2-2; D might be TRBD2 (5 bases). The CDR3 loop spans 12 amino acids. Germline V gene data show CDR1 as SGHNT and CDR2 as YENEEA.

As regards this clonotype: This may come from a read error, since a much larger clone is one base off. The CDR3 sequence is CASRASGSINEQFF. The CDR3 DNA sequence: TGTGCCAGCAGGGCTAGCGGGAGTATCAATGAGCAGTTCTTC. This sequence joins TRBV6-1 and TRBJ2-1; 10 bases line up with TRBD2. Germline CDR1 MNHNS, CDR2 SASEGT. The CDR3 is made up of 14 amino acids. The V gene end was trimmed by 6 bases and the J gene end by 6 bases; junction bases not matched to a gene: 5.

CDR3 region: CASSFRGTKLNTEAFF. The CDR3 nucleotides read TGCGCCAGCAGCTTCCGGGGCACAAAACTGAACACTGAAGCTTTCTTT. The J gene is TRBJ1-1, the V gene TRBV5-1; D might be TRBD1 (5 bases). This CDR3 comprises 16 residues. From germline, CDR1 is SGHRS and CDR2 YFSETQ. V was cut by 2 bases and J by 0 bases, with 14 bases left in between.

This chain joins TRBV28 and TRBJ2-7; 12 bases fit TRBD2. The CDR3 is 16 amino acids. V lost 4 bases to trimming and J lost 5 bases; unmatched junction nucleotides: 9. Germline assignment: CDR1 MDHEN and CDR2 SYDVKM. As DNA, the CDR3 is TGTGCCAGCAGTTCCGTGACTAGCGGGAGTCCCCACGAGCAGTACTTC. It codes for CASSSVTSGSPHEQYF.

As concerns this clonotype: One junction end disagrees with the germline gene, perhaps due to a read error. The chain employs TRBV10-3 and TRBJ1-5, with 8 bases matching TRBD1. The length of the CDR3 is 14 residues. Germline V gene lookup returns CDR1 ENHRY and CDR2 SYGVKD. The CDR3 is CTISRTGSGQSQHF. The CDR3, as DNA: TGTACCATCAGCAGGACAGGGTCGGGTCAGTCCCAGCATTTT.

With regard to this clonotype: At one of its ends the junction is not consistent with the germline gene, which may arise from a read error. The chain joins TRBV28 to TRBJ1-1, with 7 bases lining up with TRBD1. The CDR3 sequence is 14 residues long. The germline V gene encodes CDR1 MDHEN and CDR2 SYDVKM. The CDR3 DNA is TGTGCCAGCAGTTTGACAGGGATGAACACTGAAACTTTCTTT. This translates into CASSLTGMNTETFF. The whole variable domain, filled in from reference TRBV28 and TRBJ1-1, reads DVKVTQSSRYLVKRTGEKVFLECVQDMDHENMFWYRQDPGLGLRLIYFSYDVKMKEKGDIPEGYSVSREKKERFSLILESASTNQTSMYLCASSLTGMNTETFFGQGTRLTVV.

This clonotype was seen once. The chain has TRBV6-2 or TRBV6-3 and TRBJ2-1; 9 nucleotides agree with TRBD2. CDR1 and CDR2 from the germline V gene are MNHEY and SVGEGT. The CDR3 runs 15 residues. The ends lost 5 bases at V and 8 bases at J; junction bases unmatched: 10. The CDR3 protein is CASSPNSGRSHEQFF. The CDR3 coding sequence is TGTGCCAGCAGTCCTAATAGCGGGAGATCGCATGAGCAGTTCTTC.

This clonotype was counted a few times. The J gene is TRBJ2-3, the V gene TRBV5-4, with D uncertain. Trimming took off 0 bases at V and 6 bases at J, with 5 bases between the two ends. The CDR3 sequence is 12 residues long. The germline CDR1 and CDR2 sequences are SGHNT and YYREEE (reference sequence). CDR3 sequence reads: CASSLVMDTQYF. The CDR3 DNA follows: TGTGCCAGCAGCTTGGTGATGGATACGCAGTATTTT.

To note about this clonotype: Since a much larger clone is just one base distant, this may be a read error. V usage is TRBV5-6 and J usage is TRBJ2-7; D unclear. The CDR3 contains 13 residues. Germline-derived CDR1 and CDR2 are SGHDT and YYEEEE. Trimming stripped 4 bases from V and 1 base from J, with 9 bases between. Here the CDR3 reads CASSEAQSYEQYF. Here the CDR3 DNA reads TGTGCCAGCAGCGAGGCTCAATCCTACGAGCAGTACTTC.

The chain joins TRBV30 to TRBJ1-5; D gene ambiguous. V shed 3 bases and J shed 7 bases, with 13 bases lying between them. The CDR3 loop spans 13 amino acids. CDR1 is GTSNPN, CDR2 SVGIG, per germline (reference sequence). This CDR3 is CAWRLLPGQPQHF. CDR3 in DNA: TGTGCCTGGAGATTGCTCCCGGGGCAGCCCCAGCATTTT. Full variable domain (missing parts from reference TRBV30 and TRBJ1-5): SQTIHQWPATLVQPVGSPLSLECTVEGTSNPNLYWYRQAAGRGLQLLFYSVGIGQISSEVPQNLSASRPQDRQFILSSKKLLLSDSGFYLCAWRLLPGQPQHFGDGTRLSIL.

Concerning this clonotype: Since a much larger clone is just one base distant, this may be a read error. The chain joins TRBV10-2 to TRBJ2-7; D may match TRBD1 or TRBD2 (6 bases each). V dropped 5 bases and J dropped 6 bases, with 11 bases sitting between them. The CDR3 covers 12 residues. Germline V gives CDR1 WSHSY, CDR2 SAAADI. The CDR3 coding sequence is TGCGCCAGCAGTCGTTCGGGGGCCGAGCAGTACTTC. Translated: CASSRSGAEQYF.

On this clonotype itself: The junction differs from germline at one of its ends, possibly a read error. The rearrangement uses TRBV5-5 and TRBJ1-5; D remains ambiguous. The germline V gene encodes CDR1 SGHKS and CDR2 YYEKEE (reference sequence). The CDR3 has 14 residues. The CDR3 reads CASSFGEAWEPQHF. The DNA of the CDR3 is TGCGCCAGCAGCTTTGGAGAGGCTTGGGAGCCCCAGCATTTT.

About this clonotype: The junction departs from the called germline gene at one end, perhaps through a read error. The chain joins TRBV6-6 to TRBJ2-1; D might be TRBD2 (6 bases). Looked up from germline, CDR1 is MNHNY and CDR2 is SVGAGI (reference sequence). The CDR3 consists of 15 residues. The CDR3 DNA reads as TGCGCCAGCAGTTACCCGGGAGACGGGTACAACGAGCAGCTCTTC. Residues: CASSYPGDGYNEQLF.

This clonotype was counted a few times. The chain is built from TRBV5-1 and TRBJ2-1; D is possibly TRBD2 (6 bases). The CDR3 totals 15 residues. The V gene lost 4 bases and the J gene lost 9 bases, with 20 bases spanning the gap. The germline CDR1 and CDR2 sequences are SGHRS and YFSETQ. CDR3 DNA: TGCGCCAGCAGCCCGGGACTTGGCGGGATGGCTGAGCAGTTCTTC. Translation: CASSPGLGGMAEQFF.

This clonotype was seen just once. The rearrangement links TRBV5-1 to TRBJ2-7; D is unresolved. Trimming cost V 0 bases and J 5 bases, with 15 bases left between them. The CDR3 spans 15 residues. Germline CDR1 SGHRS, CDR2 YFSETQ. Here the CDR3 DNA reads TGCGCCAGCAGCTTGGAAGGTAGGGCAGTCCACGAGCAGTACTTC. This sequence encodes CASSLEGRAVHEQYF. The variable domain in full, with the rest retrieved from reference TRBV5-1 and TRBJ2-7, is KAGVTQTPRYLIKTRGQQVTLSCSPISGHRSVSWYQQTPGQGLQFLFEYFSETQRNKGNFPGRFSGRQFSNSRSEMNVSTLELGDSALYLCASSLEGRAVHEQYFGPGTRLTVT.

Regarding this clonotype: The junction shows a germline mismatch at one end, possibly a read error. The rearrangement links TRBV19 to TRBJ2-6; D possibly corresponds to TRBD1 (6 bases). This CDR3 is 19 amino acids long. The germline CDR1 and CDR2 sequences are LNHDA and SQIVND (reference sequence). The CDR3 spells CTSSVDGTRYSSGANVLTF. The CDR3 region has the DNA TGTACCAGTAGTGTCGACGGGACAAGGTACAGCTCTGGGGCCAACGTCCTGACTTTC.

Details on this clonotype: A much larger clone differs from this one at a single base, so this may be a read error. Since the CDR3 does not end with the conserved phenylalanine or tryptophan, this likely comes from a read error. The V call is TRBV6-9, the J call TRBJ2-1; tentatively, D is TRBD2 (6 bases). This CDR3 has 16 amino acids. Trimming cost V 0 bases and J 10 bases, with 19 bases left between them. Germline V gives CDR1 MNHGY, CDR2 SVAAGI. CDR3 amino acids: CASSYSQGLGPPEQFL. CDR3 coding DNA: TGTGCCAGCAGTTATTCCCAGGGACTTGGACCGCCGGAGCAGTTCTTA.

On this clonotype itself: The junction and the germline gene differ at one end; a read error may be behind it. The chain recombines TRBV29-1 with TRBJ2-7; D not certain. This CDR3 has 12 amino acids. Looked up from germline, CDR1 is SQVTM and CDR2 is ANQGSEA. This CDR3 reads CNVGVGPYGQYF. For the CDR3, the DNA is TGCAACGTTGGTGTGGGCCCCTACGGGCAGTACTTC.

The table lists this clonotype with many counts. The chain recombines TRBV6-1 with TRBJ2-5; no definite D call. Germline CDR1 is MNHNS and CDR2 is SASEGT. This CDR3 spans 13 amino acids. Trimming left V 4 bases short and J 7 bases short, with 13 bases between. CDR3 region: CASSVEGLVTQYF. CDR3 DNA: TGTGCCAGCAGTGTTGAAGGGTTGGTGACCCAGTACTTC.